The next 11 T cell receptor beta chains were all read from a single sample in a study of blood T cell repertoires in COVID-19 (dated by TCRdb to about 2020). Libraries were built with the immunoSEQ multiplex PCR assay. Imported from immuneACCESS, the table was reduced by TCRdb to in-frame sequences with V and J called. These copies leave out some clones; in studies compared against another copy, an unresolved V gene accounts for under half, and the cause of the remainder is not known. The sample includes 200,000 to 250,000 clones, with roughly 80% observed a single time. About 8.1% of the sample is taken by the ten largest. The sequencing sample was made of peripheral blood. The receptor source for this set is a man older than 75 with acute or convalescent COVID-19.

The gene calls are TRBV20-1 and TRBJ2-3, with 7 bases matching TRBD2. V shed 3 bases and J 2 bases; nucleotides not matched to a gene: 17. Looked up from germline, CDR1 is DFQATT and CDR2 is SNEGSKA (reference sequence). The CDR3 totals 18 residues. CDR3 DNA sequence: TGCAGTGCTAGTGGGGGGGACCACCGGCGGCCTACCACAGATACGCAGTATTTT. This codes for CSASGGDHRRPTTDTQYF.

V is TRBV29-1 and J is TRBJ1-1, with D possibly TRBD1 on 5 matching bases. This CDR3 spans 11 amino acids. Trimming took off 3 bases at V and 7 bases at J, with 9 bases between the two ends. The germline CDR1 and CDR2 sequences are SQVTM and ANQGSEA. The CDR3, as DNA: TGCAGCGTTGATGCAGGGTTTGAAGCTTTCTTT. Translated: CSVDAGFEAFF.

The V call is TRBV6-5, the J call TRBJ1-5; no clear D. V lost 0 bases, J lost 2 bases, and 8 bases lay in between. From germline, CDR1 is MNHEY and CDR2 SVGAGI. CDR3 size: 15 residues. The CDR3 nucleotides read TGTGCCAGCAGTTACTCGTCCCGGGGCAATCAGCCCCAGCATTTT. This translates into CASSYSSRGNQPQHF.

The CDR3 is CASSLSGQGAANEKLFF. CDR3 coding DNA: TGCGCCAGCAGCCTTTCGGGACAGGGGGCCGCTAATGAAAAACTGTTTTTT. This chain connects TRBV4-1 to TRBJ1-4, with 12 bases that match TRBD1. V gave up 4 bases and J gave up 3 bases; unmatched junction bases: 6. Germline V CDR1 and CDR2: MGHRA, YSYEKL. This CDR3 is 17 amino acids long.

This clone was counted a single time. Other DNA variants within this sample encode the same CDR3. The V gene is TRBV18, the J gene TRBJ2-7; 10 bases match TRBD1. This CDR3 spans 14 amino acids. The germline V gene has CDR1 KGHSH and CDR2 LQKENI. V trimming: 3 bases; J trimming: 3 bases; junction bases outside the gene matches: 2. CDR3 sequence (DNA): TGTGCCAGCTCACCGCGGACAGGGGGCTACGAGCAGTACTTC. This translates into CASSPRTGGYEQYF.

This clone was detected a few times. V is TRBV19 and J is TRBJ1-5; TRBD1 is a possible D gene (5 bases). This CDR3 comprises 14 residues. Deletions cut 6 bases from V and 1 base from J, with 10 bases between. CDR1 LNHDA and CDR2 SQIVND come from the germline V gene (reference sequence). Here the CDR3 DNA reads TGTGCCAGTAGCACAGGATTGAGCAATCAGCCCCAGCATTTT. Translating it yields CASSTGLSNQPQHF.

This clone was recorded a few times. The rearrangement joins TRBV25-1 to TRBJ2-7; 8 bases fit TRBD1. CDR3 length: 13 residues. Germline trimming cut 5 bases from V and 6 bases from J; bases unmatched to any gene: 6. Looked up from germline, CDR1 is MGHDK and CDR2 is SYGVNS. The CDR3 here is CASSRTGKREQYF. In DNA, the CDR3 is TGTGCCAGCAGTAGGACAGGGAAGCGCGAGCAGTACTTC.

This sequence joins TRBV4-2 and TRBJ1-2, with 7 nucleotides matching TRBD1. V gave up 0 bases and J gave up 6 bases; unmatched junction bases: 10. This CDR3 contains 16 residues. Germline CDR1 reads LGHNA; CDR2 reads YNFKEQ. CDR3: CASSQDKTGDGDGYTF. CDR3 in DNA: TGTGCCAGCAGCCAAGATAAAACAGGGGATGGCGATGGCTACACCTTC.

This chain uses TRBV29-1 with TRBJ1-6, with 7 bases that match TRBD1. This CDR3 region has 15 residues. Per the germline V gene, CDR1 is SQVTM and CDR2 is ANQGSEA. V trimming: 7 bases; J trimming: 0 bases; junction bases outside the gene matches: 6. The CDR3 DNA reads TGCAGCGCAAGACAGGGAGACTCCTATAATTCACCCCTCCACTTT. It codes for CSARQGDSYNSPLHF.

The rearrangement uses TRBV3-1 (or the pseudogene TRBV3-2) and TRBJ2-1; D may be TRBD2 (6 bases). This CDR3 comprises 18 residues. V was clipped by 4 bases and J by 0 bases, with 19 bases between them. Germline values: CDR1 LGHDT, CDR2 YNNKEL (reference sequence). In DNA form, the CDR3 reads TGTGCCAGCAGCCGACCTCGTCTAGCGCCCTCCTCCTACAATGAGCAGTTCTTC. This sequence encodes CASSRPRLAPSSYNEQFF.

V gene TRBV24-1 combines with J gene TRBJ2-6; 7 bases are shared with TRBD1. V dropped 6 bases and J dropped 3; count of bases not matched to a gene: 7. The CDR3 length is 16 residues. The germline V gene has CDR1 KGHDR and CDR2 SFDVKD. The CDR3 loop is CATSSHRGFGANVLTF. The CDR3, as DNA: TGTGCCACCAGTTCTCACAGGGGCTTTGGGGCCAACGTCCTGACTTTC.